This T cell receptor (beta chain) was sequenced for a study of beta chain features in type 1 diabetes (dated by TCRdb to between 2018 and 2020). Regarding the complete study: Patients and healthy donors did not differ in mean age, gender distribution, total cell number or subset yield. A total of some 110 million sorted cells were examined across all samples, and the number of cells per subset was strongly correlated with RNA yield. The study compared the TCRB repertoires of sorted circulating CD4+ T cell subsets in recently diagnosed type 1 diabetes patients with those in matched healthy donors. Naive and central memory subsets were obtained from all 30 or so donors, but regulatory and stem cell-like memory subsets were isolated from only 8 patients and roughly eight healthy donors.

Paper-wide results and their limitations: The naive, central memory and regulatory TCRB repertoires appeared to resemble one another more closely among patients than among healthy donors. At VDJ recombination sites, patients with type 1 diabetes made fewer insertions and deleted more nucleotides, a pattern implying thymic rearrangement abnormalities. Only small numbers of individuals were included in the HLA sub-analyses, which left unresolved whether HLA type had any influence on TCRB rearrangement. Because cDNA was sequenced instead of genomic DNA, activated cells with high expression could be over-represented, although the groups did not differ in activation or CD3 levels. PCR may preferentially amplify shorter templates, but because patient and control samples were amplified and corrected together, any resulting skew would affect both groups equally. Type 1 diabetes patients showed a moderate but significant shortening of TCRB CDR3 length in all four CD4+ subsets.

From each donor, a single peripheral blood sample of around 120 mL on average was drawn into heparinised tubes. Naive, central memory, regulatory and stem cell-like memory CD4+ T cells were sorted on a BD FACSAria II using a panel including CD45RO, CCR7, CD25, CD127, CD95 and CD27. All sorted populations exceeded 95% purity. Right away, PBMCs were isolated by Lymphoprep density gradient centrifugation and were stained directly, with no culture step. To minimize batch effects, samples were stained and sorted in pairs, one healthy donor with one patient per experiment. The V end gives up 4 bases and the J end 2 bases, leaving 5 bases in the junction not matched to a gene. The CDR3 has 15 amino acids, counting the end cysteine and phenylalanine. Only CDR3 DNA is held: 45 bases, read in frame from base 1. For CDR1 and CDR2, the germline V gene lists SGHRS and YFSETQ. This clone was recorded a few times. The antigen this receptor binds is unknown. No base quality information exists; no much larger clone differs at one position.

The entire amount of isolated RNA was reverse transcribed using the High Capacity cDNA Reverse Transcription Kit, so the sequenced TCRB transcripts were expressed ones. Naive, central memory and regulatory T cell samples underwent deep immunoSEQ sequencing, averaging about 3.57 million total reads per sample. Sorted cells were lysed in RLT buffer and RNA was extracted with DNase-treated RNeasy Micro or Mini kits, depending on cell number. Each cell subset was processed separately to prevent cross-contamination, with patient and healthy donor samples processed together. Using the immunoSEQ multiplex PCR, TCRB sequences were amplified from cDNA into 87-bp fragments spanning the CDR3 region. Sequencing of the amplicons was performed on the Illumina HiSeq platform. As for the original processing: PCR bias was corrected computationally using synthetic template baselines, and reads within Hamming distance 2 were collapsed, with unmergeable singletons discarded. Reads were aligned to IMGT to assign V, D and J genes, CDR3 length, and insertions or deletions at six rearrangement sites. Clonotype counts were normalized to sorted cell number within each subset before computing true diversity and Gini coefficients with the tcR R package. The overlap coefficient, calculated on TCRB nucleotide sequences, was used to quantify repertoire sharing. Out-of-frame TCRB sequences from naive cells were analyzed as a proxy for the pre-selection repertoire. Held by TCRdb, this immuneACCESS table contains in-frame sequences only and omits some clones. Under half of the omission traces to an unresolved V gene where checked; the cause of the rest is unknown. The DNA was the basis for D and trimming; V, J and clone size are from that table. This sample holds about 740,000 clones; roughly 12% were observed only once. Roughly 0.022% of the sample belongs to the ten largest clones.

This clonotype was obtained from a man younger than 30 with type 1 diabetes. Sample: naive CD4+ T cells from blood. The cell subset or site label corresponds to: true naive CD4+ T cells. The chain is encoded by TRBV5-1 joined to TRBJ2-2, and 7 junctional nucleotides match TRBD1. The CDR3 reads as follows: CASSPGTDNTGELFF. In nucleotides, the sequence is TGCGCCAGCAGCCCCGGGACAGACAACACCGGGGAGCTGTTTTTT.